These 30 T cell receptor beta chains originate from one sample sequenced in a study of cytomegalovirus exposure and HLA in healthy donors. PCR involved 60 Vbeta and 13 Jbeta primers. Clones were read by immunoSEQ multiplex PCR, and TCRdb kept only the in-frame ones, dropping some. The sample gives more than 55,000 clones, 83% of which show up once; around 4.5% is in the top ten. Sequencing input: PBMCs. The receptors shown here come from a man aged 30 to 45 in good health and CMV-seronegative.

The V call is TRBV10-2, the J call TRBJ1-5; TRBD1 might be the D (5 bases). The CDR3 totals 15 residues. Per germline, CDR1 WSHSY and CDR2 SAAADI. The V end lost 0 bases, the J end lost 2 bases, and 8 bases lay between the germline ends. CDR3 amino acids: CASSESMTGNQPQHF. The CDR3 coding sequence is TGCGCCAGCAGTGAGTCGATGACAGGCAATCAGCCCCAGCATTTT.

The rearrangement joins TRBV27 to TRBJ2-5, with 7 bases that match TRBD1. With V trimmed by 5 bases and J by 4 bases, 7 bases remained unmatched. From germline, CDR1 is MNHEY and CDR2 SMNVEV (reference sequence). CDR3 length: 14 amino acids. The CDR3 region has the DNA TGTGCCAGCAGTGGGACAGCCTTGGGAGAGACCCAGTACTTC. This codes for CASSGTALGETQYF.

This clone occurred a few times. The genes are TRBV7-9 and TRBJ1-1, with TRBD1 identical over 7 bases. The CDR3 runs to 14 residues. From germline, CDR1 is SEHNR and CDR2 FQNEAQ (reference sequence). Trimming removed 5 bases from V and 5 bases from J; junction bases left unmatched: 8. CDR3 in DNA: TGTGCCAGCAGCCCAATAGGGGGCTATACTGAAGCTTTCTTT. Translated, it gives CASSPIGGYTEAFF.

The gene calls are TRBV7-2 and TRBJ2-7; tentatively, D is TRBD2 (5 bases). Trimming pared 2 bases from V and 4 bases from J, leaving 15 bases between. Germline loops: CDR1 SGHTA, CDR2 FQGNSA. CDR3 length equals 15 residues. This CDR3 reads CASSLLQGGRYEQYF. CDR3 sequence (DNA): TGTGCCAGCAGCTTACTGCAAGGCGGGCGGTACGAGCAGTACTTC.

The chain uses TRBV5-4 and TRBJ2-3; 11 bases agree with TRBD2. The CDR3 extends over 16 amino acids. The junction had 3 bases not matched to a gene; V was cut back by 1 base and J by 2 bases. Germline values: CDR1 SGHNT, CDR2 YYREEE (reference sequence). The CDR3 region is CASSLISGGATDTQYF. The CDR3 nucleotides read TGTGCCAGCAGCTTGATTAGCGGGGGGGCCACAGATACGCAGTATTTT.

This chain joins TRBV7-6 and TRBJ1-2; weak D call: TRBD1 (5 bases). The CDR3 has 15 residues. V was pared by 5 bases and J by 7 bases, with 20 bases between. Germline-derived CDR1 and CDR2 are SGHVS and FNYEAQ. CDR3 protein: CASSPGEAGRGGYTF. The CDR3 DNA reads as TGTGCCAGCAGCCCGGGGGAGGCGGGGCGGGGTGGCTACACCTTC.

The chain is built from TRBV7-2 and TRBJ1-6; weak D call: TRBD1 (6 bases). V was clipped by 5 bases and J by 7 bases, with 18 bases between them. CDR1 is SGHTA, CDR2 FQGNSA, per germline. This CDR3 has 16 residues. CDR3 sequence (DNA): TGTGCCAGCAGCCTACTCGGGGGGGCGCCGAATTCACCCCTCCACTTT. Residues: CASSLLGGAPNSPLHF.

This clone was recorded only once. V usage is TRBV5-5 and J usage is TRBJ2-7; no reliable D call. V was trimmed by 4 bases and J by 0 bases, leaving 11 bases between them. The CDR3 totals 14 residues. Germline V gene lookup returns CDR1 SGHKS and CDR2 YYEKEE (reference sequence). CDR3 in amino acids: CASSAPSFSYEQYF. The CDR3 DNA reads TGTGCCAGCAGCGCCCCCAGTTTCTCCTACGAGCAGTACTTC.

This clone was detected only a few times. The rearrangement joins TRBV6-6 to TRBJ2-2; D is perhaps TRBD1 (6 bases). Germline CDR1 MNHNY, CDR2 SVGAGI (reference sequence). CDR3 length equals 15 residues. The V end lost 7 bases, the J end lost 8 bases, and 20 bases lay between the germline ends. The CDR3 nucleotides read TGTGCCAGCACCTTACAGGGTATCTCACGAGGGGAGCTGTTTTTT. It encodes CASTLQGISRGELFF.

The chain has TRBV5-1 and TRBJ1-3; D is ambiguous. Trimming removed 0 bases from V and 3 bases from J, with 4 bases in between. This CDR3 has 13 amino acids. The germline V gene encodes CDR1 SGHRS and CDR2 YFSETQ. In nucleotides, the CDR3 is TGCGCCAGCAGCTTGGCAGATGGAAACACCATATATTTT. This gives the protein CASSLADGNTIYF.

V is TRBV29-1 and J is TRBJ1-2, with D possibly matching TRBD1 (5 bases). Per the germline V gene, CDR1 is SQVTM and CDR2 is ANQGSEA. V was shortened by 3 bases and J by 4 bases, with 12 bases between the two germline ends. The CDR3 is 13 amino acids. The CDR3 protein is CSVEGGSGYGYTF. The CDR3 coding sequence is TGCAGCGTTGAGGGGGGTAGCGGCTATGGCTACACCTTC. Looking up the rest from reference TRBV29-1 and TRBJ1-2 gives the full variable domain: SAVISQKPSRDICQRGTSLTIQCQVDSQVTMMFWYRQQPGQSLTLIATANQGSEATYESGFVIDKFPISRPNLTFSTLTVSNMSPEDSSIYLCSVEGGSGYGYTFGSGTRLTVV.

CDR3 nucleotides: TGTGCCACCAGCAGATCCCCGACAGGTGCTAACTATGGCTACACCTTC. Amino acid sequence: CATSRSPTGANYGYTF. The V call is TRBV15, the J call TRBJ1-2, with D tentatively TRBD1 (6 bases). With 2 bases removed from V and 0 bases from J, the gap between germline ends came to 13 bases. The V gene's germline CDR1 is LNHNV and CDR2 YYDKDF (reference sequence). The CDR3 length is 16 residues.

The chain recombines TRBV18 with TRBJ2-1, with a weak D call TRBD1 (6 bases). V lost 3 bases to trimming and J lost 2 bases, with 17 bases between them. Germline-derived CDR1 and CDR2 are KGHSH and LQKENI. The CDR3 has 17 amino acids. CDR3 protein: CASSPGPYREPYNEQFF. For the CDR3, the DNA is TGTGCCAGCTCACCCGGGCCCTACAGGGAGCCCTACAATGAGCAGTTCTTC. Based on the CDR3 plus reference TRBV18 and TRBJ2-1, the full variable domain is NAGVMQNPRHLVRRRGQEARLRCSPMKGHSHVYWYRQLPEEGLKFMVYLQKENIIDESGMPKERFSAEFPKEGPSILRIQQVVRGDSAAYFCASSPGPYREPYNEQFFGPGTRLTVL.

This chain uses TRBV5-5 with TRBJ1-3; the D gene is possibly TRBD1 (5 bases). The ends were cut back, 2 bases at V and 4 bases at J, with 22 bases in the middle. CDR1 and CDR2 (germline): SGHKS, YYEKEE (reference sequence). The CDR3 covers 18 residues. For the CDR3, the DNA is TGTGCCAGCAGCTTTCGGCAGGGTGGGTCGTTCGCAGGAAACACCATATATTTT. Residues: CASSFRQGGSFAGNTIYF.

This clone showed up just a few times. This chain links TRBV19 with TRBJ1-5, with a tentative D call TRBD1 (6 bases). V was trimmed by 8 bases and J by 0 bases, leaving 14 bases between them. Per germline, CDR1 LNHDA and CDR2 SQIVND (reference sequence). This CDR3 comprises 15 residues. This chain's CDR3 is CASRKTGNSNQPQHF. In DNA form, the CDR3 reads TGTGCCAGTCGTAAAACAGGGAATAGCAATCAGCCCCAGCATTTT.

The chain combines TRBV27 with TRBJ2-7; 7 nucleotides align to TRBD2. Germline loops: CDR1 MNHEY, CDR2 SMNVEV (reference sequence). The V segment lost 5 bases and the J segment 0 bases; nucleotides outside the gene matches: 7. This CDR3 region has 15 residues. In DNA, the CDR3 is TGTGCCAGCAGTAGGAGCGGGATCAGCTCCTACGAGCAGTACTTC. Translation: CASSRSGISSYEQYF.

CDR3 amino acids: CASSQTVIRGPNNEQFF. CDR3 nucleotides: TGCGCCAGCAGCCAAACGGTTATCAGGGGGCCGAACAATGAGCAGTTCTTC. The chain couples TRBV4-1 to TRBJ2-1, with 8 bases lining up with TRBD1. This CDR3 contains 17 residues. V lost 2 bases and J lost 5; bases outside the gene matches: 11. Germline values: CDR1 MGHRA, CDR2 YSYEKL.

This rearrangement joins TRBV7-8 to TRBJ2-1; D might be TRBD2 (5 bases). Germline-derived CDR1 and CDR2 are SGHVS and FQNEAQ. V was cut by 1 base and J by 5 bases, with 15 bases left in between. The CDR3 sequence is 16 residues long. CDR3 in DNA: TGTGCCAGCAGCTTAGGGTCTAGAGGGCCCCACAATGAGCAGTTCTTC. Its translation is CASSLGSRGPHNEQFF.

This chain joins TRBV19 and TRBJ1-3; a weak D match, TRBD1 (6 bases). The V end was cut by 2 bases, the J end by 4 bases, with 15 bases between. The CDR3 loop spans 16 amino acids. The germline V gene encodes CDR1 LNHDA and CDR2 SQIVND (reference sequence). The CDR3 sequence: CASSISSTGPGNTIYF. The CDR3 DNA sequence: TGTGCCAGTAGTATATCGTCCACAGGGCCCGGAAACACCATATATTTT.

The rearrangement uses TRBV10-3 and TRBJ2-1; perhaps TRBD1 as D (5 bases). Trimming shortened V by 3 bases and J by 1 base, and 13 bases separated the two germline ends. CDR1 and CDR2 from the germline V gene are ENHRY and SYGVKD. This CDR3 has 16 residues. CDR3 loop: CAISEIRQTSYNEQFF. The CDR3 coding sequence is TGTGCCATCAGTGAAATACGACAGACATCCTACAATGAGCAGTTCTTC.

V usage is TRBV6-1 and J usage is TRBJ1-2; 9 positions agree with TRBD1. The CDR3 extends over 15 amino acids. In germline, CDR1 is MNHNS, CDR2 SASEGT. V lost 3 bases, J lost 8 bases, and 10 bases stayed unmatched. CDR3 nucleotide sequence: TGTGCCAGCAGTGATTATTTACAGGGGGCCGGGGGCTACACCTTC. Its translation: CASSDYLQGAGGYTF.

The chain is built from TRBV5-1 and TRBJ2-2, with D tentatively TRBD2 (5 bases). The V gene lost 2 bases and the J gene lost 6 bases, with 14 bases spanning the gap. CDR1 is SGHRS and CDR2 is YFSETQ in the germline V gene. CDR3 size: 15 residues. CDR3 in DNA: TGCGCCAGCAGCTTCGGACTGGAGACCGCCGGGGAGCTGTTTTTT. Its translation is CASSFGLETAGELFF.

V usage is TRBV15 and J usage is TRBJ1-5, with 8 positions matching TRBD1. Unmatched junction bases numbered 8, after V lost 0 bases and J lost 4 bases. The length of the CDR3 is 17 residues. In germline, CDR1 is LNHNV, CDR2 YYDKDF (reference sequence). The CDR3 sequence: CATSRDITGGGNQPQHF. The CDR3 DNA is TGTGCCACCAGCAGAGATATCACAGGGGGAGGTAATCAGCCCCAGCATTTT.

This clone was picked up a small number of times. The J gene is TRBJ1-4, the V gene TRBV6-5; 8 bases are shared with TRBD1. CDR3 size: 13 residues. The germline V gene has CDR1 MNHEY and CDR2 SVGAGI. Losses at the gene ends were 5 bases for V and 8 bases for J; bases not matched to a gene: 4. The CDR3 region is CASSPRTGEKLFF. In DNA, the CDR3 is TGTGCCAGCAGTCCTCGGACAGGGGAAAAACTGTTTTTT.

The chain uses TRBV5-1 and TRBJ2-6; TRBD2 matches 8 bases. This CDR3 spans 16 amino acids. V gave up 3 bases and J gave up 1 base; unmatched junction bases: 3. CDR1 is SGHRS, CDR2 YFSETQ, per germline. CDR3 in DNA: TGCGCCAGCAGCTCCGGGACTAGTTCTGGGGCCAACGTCCTGACTTTC. It codes for CASSSGTSSGANVLTF. Filled out from reference TRBV5-1 and TRBJ2-6, the complete variable domain reads KAGVTQTPRYLIKTRGQQVTLSCSPISGHRSVSWYQQTPGQGLQFLFEYFSETQRNKGNFPGRFSGRQFSNSRSEMNVSTLELGDSALYLCASSSGTSSGANVLTFGAGSRLTVL.

This clone was seen a few times. The chain uses TRBV2 and TRBJ1-1; D perhaps matches TRBD1 (6 bases). This CDR3 contains 17 residues. V lost 4 bases and J lost 1, with 19 bases in between. Germline CDR1 SNHLY, CDR2 FYNNEI. The CDR3 DNA follows: TGTGCCAGCAGTGGACAGGCTGGGGGAATTGCGAACACTGAAGCTTTCTTT. Protein sequence: CASSGQAGGIANTEAFF.

The chain uses TRBV6-1 and TRBJ2-2; the match to TRBD1 covers 7 bases. The CDR3 is 12 residues long. V lost 8 bases to trimming and J lost 8 bases; unmatched junction nucleotides: 5. Germline CDR1 reads MNHNS; CDR2 reads SASEGT. The CDR3 DNA reads as TGTGCCAGCCGACAGGGAAGTGGGGAGCTGTTTTTT. It yields the protein CASRQGSGELFF.

The chain recombines TRBV27 with TRBJ1-1, with D possibly matching TRBD1 (5 bases). V lost 4 bases to trimming and J lost 1 base, with 13 bases between them. The length of the CDR3 is 15 residues. Germline V lookup: CDR1 MNHEY, CDR2 SMNVEV (reference sequence). The CDR3 DNA follows: TGTGCCAGCAGTTCCCTCGGGGGAAAGAACACTGAAGCTTTCTTT. Translation: CASSSLGGKNTEAFF.

The chain is built from TRBV5-4 and TRBJ1-6; no clear D. The CDR3 covers 12 residues. The ends were cut back, 0 bases at V and 10 bases at J, with 5 bases in the middle. Germline loops: CDR1 SGHNT, CDR2 YYREEE (reference sequence). The CDR3 protein is CASSLGRSPLHF. CDR3 sequence (DNA): TGTGCCAGCAGCTTGGGGCGGTCACCCCTCCACTTT.

The chain has TRBV7-8 and TRBJ1-2, with TRBD1 identical over 10 bases. The CDR3 runs to 14 residues. CDR1 and CDR2 (germline): SGHVS, FQNEAQ. V dropped 0 bases and J dropped 8; count of bases not matched to a gene: 3. The CDR3 DNA sequence: TGTGCCAGCAGCTTAGCCGGGACAGGGGAAGGCTACACCTTC. This translates into CASSLAGTGEGYTF.